One sample yielded the 12 T cell receptor beta chains listed below, sequenced in a study of CD4 T cells in relation to SARS-CoV-2 and coronaviruses. The assay was immunoSEQ multiplex PCR, and TCRdb's table has in-frame clones only and misses some. The sample lists some 45,000 clones, over 75% occurring once. Antigens for these TCRs are unknown. The sample consisted of naive CD4+ T cells from PBMCs, cultured in vitro. Subset: naive CD4+ T cells isolated by negative enrichment. These TCRs come from an adult with COVID-19.

This chain links TRBV7-4 with TRBJ2-1, with 10 positions matching TRBD2. The germline V gene encodes CDR1 SGHVT and CDR2 SQSDAQ. The J segment lost 2 bases and the V segment lost 5 bases, leaving 3 bases of the junction unmatched. CDR3 length: 15 amino acids. The DNA of the CDR3 is TGTGCCAGCAGCATGAGCGGGGGGGCCTACAATGAGCAGTTCTTC. It yields the protein CASSMSGGAYNEQFF.

J is TRBJ1-5 and V is TRBV2, with 8 bases identical to TRBD1. This CDR3 has 14 residues. V was clipped by 7 bases and J by 6 bases; unmatched bases: 8. From germline, CDR1 is SNHLY and CDR2 FYNNEI. The CDR3 nucleotides are TGTGCCAGCACAGGGGGCCAGATGGGTCAGCCCCAGCATTTT. Translating it yields CASTGGQMGQPQHF.

The table lists this clone with a count of one. This chain uses TRBV7-9 with TRBJ1-2, with D unclear. Trimming took off 2 bases at V and 7 bases at J, with 8 bases between the two ends. The CDR3 is made up of 12 amino acids. Germline-derived CDR1 and CDR2 are SEHNR and FQNEAQ (reference sequence). The CDR3 DNA reads TGTGCCAGCAGCTTACAGAGTGTTGGCTACACCTTC. The encoded protein is CASSLQSVGYTF. Complete variable domain (other parts from reference TRBV7-9 and TRBJ1-2): DTGVSQNPRHKITKRGQNVTFRCDPISEHNRLYWYRQTLGQGPEFLTYFQNEAQLEKSRLLSDRFSAERPKGSFSTLEIQRTEQGDSAMYLCASSLQSVGYTFGSGTRLTVV.

The chain is built from TRBV2 and TRBJ2-3, with no clear D. V lost 6 bases to trimming and J lost 2 bases, with 9 bases between them. The CDR3 extends over 13 amino acids. Germline-derived CDR1 and CDR2 are SNHLY and FYNNEI. In DNA form, the CDR3 reads TGTGCCAGCAGGGGCCAATCCACAGATACGCAGTATTTT. Its translation: CASRGQSTDTQYF.

CDR3 nucleotide sequence: TGTGCCAGCGCCAGCGGGAGGAGCTCCTACGAGCAGTACTTC. Its translation: CASASGRSSYEQYF. V usage is TRBV9 and J usage is TRBJ2-7, with 9 bases that match TRBD2. V gave up 7 bases and J gave up 0 bases; unmatched junction bases: 5. From germline, CDR1 is SGDLS and CDR2 YYNGEE. This CDR3 has 14 amino acids.

The rearrangement links TRBV7-9 to TRBJ2-2; D gene unclear. Germline CDR1 SEHNR, CDR2 FQNEAQ (reference sequence). V dropped 2 bases and J dropped 1 base, with 8 bases sitting between them. CDR3 length: 15 amino acids. This CDR3 reads CASSLWEKNTGELFF. The CDR3, as DNA: TGTGCCAGCAGCTTATGGGAAAAGAACACCGGGGAGCTGTTTTTT.

This rearrangement joins TRBV2 to TRBJ2-1; D gene unclear. Trimming shortened V by 4 bases and J by 5 bases, and 6 bases separated the two germline ends. CDR1 is SNHLY and CDR2 is FYNNEI in the germline V gene. This CDR3 is 12 amino acids long. For the CDR3, the DNA is TGTGCCAGCAGTGGGGTAGACAATGAGCAGTTCTTC. The encoded protein is CASSGVDNEQFF.

The rearrangement joins TRBV7-3 to TRBJ2-1; 8 bases match TRBD1. Looked up from germline, CDR1 is SGHTA and CDR2 is FQGTGA. CDR3 length: 16 residues. J lost 10 bases, V lost 4 bases, and 15 bases had no gene match. CDR3 DNA sequence: TGTGCCAGCAGCTACGCCGGGACAGGCTCCAATGACGAGCAGTTCTTC. Its protein is CASSYAGTGSNDEQFF.

V usage is TRBV19 and J usage is TRBJ2-7, with 8 bases lining up with TRBD2. The CDR3 runs to 14 residues. Germline values: CDR1 LNHDA, CDR2 SQIVND (reference sequence). With V trimmed by 4 bases and J by 1 base, 3 bases remained unmatched. The CDR3 nucleotides read TGTGCCAGTAGTACGAGCGGGAGTTCCTACGAGCAGTACTTC. Protein sequence: CASSTSGSSYEQYF. The complete variable domain, with remaining parts taken from reference TRBV19 and TRBJ2-7, reads DGGITQSPKYLFRKEGQNVTLSCEQNLNHDAMYWYRQDPGQGLRLIYYSQIVNDFQKGDIAEGYSVSREKKESFPLTVTSAQKNPTAFYLCASSTSGSSYEQYFGPGTRLTVT.

The J gene is TRBJ2-2, the V gene TRBV28, with 9 bases aligning to TRBD2. From germline, CDR1 is MDHEN and CDR2 SYDVKM. The CDR3 runs 20 residues. Germline trimming cut 5 bases from V and 5 bases from J; bases unmatched to any gene: 21. Written as DNA, the CDR3 is TGTGCCAGCAGTCCCTGGGGTAGCGGGAGATGGGGTTTGGGGACCGGGGAGCTGTTTTTT. Its protein is CASSPWGSGRWGLGTGELFF.

This rearrangement joins TRBV20-1 to TRBJ2-7, with D uncertain. CDR3 length: 11 residues. V was clipped by 0 bases and J by 5 bases, with 5 bases between them. CDR1 is DFQATT and CDR2 is SNEGSKA in the germline V gene (reference sequence). The CDR3 here is CSARDRNEQYF. CDR3 DNA: TGCAGTGCTAGAGATAGAAACGAGCAGTACTTC.

The V gene is TRBV2, the J gene TRBJ1-4, with D hard to call. CDR1 and CDR2 from the germline V gene are SNHLY and FYNNEI. This CDR3 is 14 amino acids long. Between the trimmed V and J ends, which lost 6 bases and 0 bases, there was a span of 8 bases. The chain's CDR3 is CASSHRATNEKLFF. Written as DNA, the CDR3 is TGTGCCAGCAGCCACAGAGCAACTAATGAAAAACTGTTTTTT.